The 3 T cell receptor beta chains below were found in one sample sequenced in a study of beta chain features in type 1 diabetes. Since all of the isolated RNA was reverse transcribed, expressed TCRB transcripts were what got sequenced. Produced via immunoSEQ multiplex PCR; TCRdb's table is partial and in-frame only. The sample shows 970,000 or so clones, roughly 15% of them seen only once. The specimen was naive CD4+ T cells from blood. Receptors originate from a woman between 18 and 30 years old in good health.

This clone has a handful of counts. This rearrangement joins TRBV7-2 to TRBJ1-3; no clear D gene. The germline gives CDR1 SGHTA, CDR2 FQGNSA. This CDR3 comprises 15 residues. The V and J ends lost 0 bases and 0 bases respectively, with 6 bases between them. The CDR3 loop is CASSLAGRSGNTIYF. The CDR3 DNA follows: TGTGCCAGCAGCTTAGCAGGTCGCTCTGGAAACACCATATATTTT. The whole variable domain, remainder taken from reference TRBV7-2 and TRBJ1-3, is GAGVSQSPSNKVTEKGKDVELRCDPISGHTALYWYRQSLGQGLEFLIYFQGNSAPDKSGLPSDRFSAERTGGSVSTLTIQRTQQEDSAVYLCASSLAGRSGNTIYFGEGSWLTVV.

The V and J genes are TRBV7-2 and TRBJ2-7; 11 nucleotides align to TRBD2. CDR1 is SGHTA and CDR2 is FQGNSA in the germline V gene. The J segment lost 6 bases and the V segment lost 3 bases, leaving 4 bases of the junction unmatched. The CDR3 spans 14 residues. CDR3 in DNA: TGTGCCAGCAGCTTGCCCGGGACTAGCGGCGAGCAGTACTTC. Translated: CASSLPGTSGEQYF.

The chain carries TRBV7-9 and TRBJ2-1; D tentatively reads TRBD1 or TRBD2 (5 bases each). The V end was cut by 4 bases, the J end by 7 bases, with 17 bases between. Germline V gives CDR1 SEHNR, CDR2 FQNEAQ (reference sequence). The CDR3 spans 15 residues. CDR3: CASSSSGTEKNEQFF. The CDR3, as DNA: TGTGCCAGCAGCTCCTCCGGGACGGAAAAGAATGAGCAGTTCTTC.